This record looks at one T cell receptor (beta chain) sequence and its context. What it recognizes is unknown. TCRdb analysed the 5' RACE reads with MiXCR anew, one entry per CDR3 protein. The data hold 250,000 to 350,000 distinct CDR3 sequences, with approximately 15% observed a single time. The J segment lost 9 bases and the V segment lost 5 bases, leaving 11 bases of the junction unmatched. The germline CDR1 and CDR2 sequences are DFQATT and SNEGSKA (reference sequence). The CDR3 is made up of 13 amino acids. This sample was included in a study of T-cell memory formation after mild COVID-19. Study-wide context: Clustering of TCRs was largely donor specific.

Points from the study as a whole: Contracting CD4+ clones sat mainly in CM and EM; CD8+ in EMRA. Day 15 to 85 contractors were CD4/CD8 balanced; later expanders leaned CD4+.

The chain uses TRBV20-1 and TRBJ2-7; 9 nucleotides line up with TRBD1. The source of this sequence is a man aged 18-30 years who had mild COVID-19 (a few samples of this study predate the infection). Cell type and time point are not known. The sample consisted of PBMCs or a T cell subset sorted from them (not recorded which). CDR3 loop: CSAPGTGYGVQYF. CDR3 nucleotides: TGCAGTGCTCCGGGGACAGGGTACGGTGTGCAGTACTTC.